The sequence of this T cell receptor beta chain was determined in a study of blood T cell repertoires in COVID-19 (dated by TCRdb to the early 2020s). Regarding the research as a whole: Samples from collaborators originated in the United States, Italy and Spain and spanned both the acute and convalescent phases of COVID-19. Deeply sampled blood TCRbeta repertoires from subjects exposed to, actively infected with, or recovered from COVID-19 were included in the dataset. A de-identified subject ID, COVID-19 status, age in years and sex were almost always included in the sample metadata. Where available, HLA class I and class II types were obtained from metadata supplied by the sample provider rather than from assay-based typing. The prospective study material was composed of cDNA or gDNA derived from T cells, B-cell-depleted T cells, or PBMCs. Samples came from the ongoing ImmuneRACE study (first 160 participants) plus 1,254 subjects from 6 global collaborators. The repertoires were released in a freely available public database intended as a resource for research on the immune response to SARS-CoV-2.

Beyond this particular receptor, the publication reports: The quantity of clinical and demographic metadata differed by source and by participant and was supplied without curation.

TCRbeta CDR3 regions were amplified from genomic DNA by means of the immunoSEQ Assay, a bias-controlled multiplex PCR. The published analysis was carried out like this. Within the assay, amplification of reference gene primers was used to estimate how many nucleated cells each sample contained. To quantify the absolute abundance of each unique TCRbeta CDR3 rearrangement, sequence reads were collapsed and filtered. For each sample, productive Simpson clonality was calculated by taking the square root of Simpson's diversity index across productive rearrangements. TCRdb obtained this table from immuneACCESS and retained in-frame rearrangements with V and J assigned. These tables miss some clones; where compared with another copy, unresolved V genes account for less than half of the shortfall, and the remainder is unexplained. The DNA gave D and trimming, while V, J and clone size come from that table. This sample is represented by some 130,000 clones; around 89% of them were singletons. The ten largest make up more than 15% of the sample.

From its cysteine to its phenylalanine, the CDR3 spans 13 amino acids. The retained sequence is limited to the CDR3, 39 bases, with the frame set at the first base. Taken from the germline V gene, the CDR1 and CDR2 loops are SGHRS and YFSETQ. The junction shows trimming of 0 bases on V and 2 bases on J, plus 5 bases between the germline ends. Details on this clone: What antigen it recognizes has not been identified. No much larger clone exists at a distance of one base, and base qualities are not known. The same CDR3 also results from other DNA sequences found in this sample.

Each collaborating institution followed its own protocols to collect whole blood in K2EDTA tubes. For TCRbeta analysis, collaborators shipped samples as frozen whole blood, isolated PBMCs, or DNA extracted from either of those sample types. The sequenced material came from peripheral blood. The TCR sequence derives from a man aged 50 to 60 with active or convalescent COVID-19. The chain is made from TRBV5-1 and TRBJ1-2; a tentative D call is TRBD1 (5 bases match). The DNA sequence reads TGCGCCAGCAGCTTGGGGGGCAACTATGGCTACACCTTC. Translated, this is CASSLGGNYGYTF.